These 8 T cell receptor beta chains originate from one sample sequenced in a study of control samples from healthy donors and cancer patients. Assay used: immunoSEQ multiplex PCR; TCRdb lists only in-frame clones, some missing. This sample carries just over 150,000 clones, over 85% of them seen once, and the ten largest clones take 7.5% to 8.5%. Sequenced input: blood. These receptors all come from a woman aged 40-49 years in good health.

The chain is built from TRBV11-2 and TRBJ1-6; D gene uncertain. There are 15 residues in the CDR3. Trimming left V 5 bases short and J 3 bases short, with 11 bases between. The V gene's germline CDR1 is SGHAT and CDR2 FQNNGV. The CDR3 loop is CASSTRGVYNSPLHF. The CDR3 nucleotides read TGTGCCAGCAGCACCCGGGGTGTCTATAATTCACCCCTCCACTTT.

This chain joins TRBV9 and TRBJ1-6; no firm D call. The CDR3 is 15 amino acids. Trimming pared 2 bases from V and 8 bases from J, leaving 14 bases between. The V gene's germline CDR1 is SGDLS and CDR2 YYNGEE. CDR3 in amino acids: CASSVDPRSDSPLHF. The CDR3 bases are TGTGCCAGCAGCGTTGACCCCAGGTCGGATTCACCCCTCCACTTT.

V gene TRBV24-1 combines with J gene TRBJ2-5; TRBD1 matches 7 bases. The CDR3 loop spans 12 amino acids. In germline, CDR1 is KGHDR, CDR2 SFDVKD. With 7 bases clipped from V and 5 bases from J, the junction kept 3 bases outside the gene matches. CDR3 residues: CATSRQGETQYF. The CDR3 DNA reads as TGTGCCACCAGCAGACAGGGCGAGACCCAGTACTTC.

DNA of the CDR3: TGTGCCAGCAGTGAATGGGCTCGGGCGGGGCCCCAGCATTTT. This sequence encodes CASSEWARAGPQHF. V usage is TRBV6-1 and J usage is TRBJ1-5; D is uncertain. Germline lookup yields CDR1 MNHNS and CDR2 SASEGT. Trimming removed 2 bases from V and 9 bases from J, with 14 bases in between. The CDR3 loop spans 14 amino acids.

The chain recombines TRBV5-1 with TRBJ2-7; the match to TRBD1 covers 7 bases. The CDR3 is made up of 16 amino acids. V trimming: 0 bases; J trimming: 2 bases; junction bases outside the gene matches: 8. CDR1 and CDR2 from the germline V gene are SGHRS and YFSETQ. The CDR3 DNA reads as TGCGCCAGCAGCTTGGCCGGGCAGGGGGTCCCCTACGAGCAGTACTTC. It codes for CASSLAGQGVPYEQYF.

This chain joins TRBV5-1 and TRBJ1-1; D is perhaps TRBD1 (6 bases). Trimming cost V 4 bases and J 5 bases, with 12 bases left between them. Germline V gives CDR1 SGHRS, CDR2 YFSETQ. The CDR3 is 13 residues long. CDR3 region: CASSVGQGTEAFF. The CDR3 DNA reads as TGCGCCAGCAGCGTGGGCCAGGGGACTGAAGCTTTCTTT.

CDR3 coding DNA: TGTGCCTGGAGGAGTCCGTCCGGGAGAGGGGCCTACGAGCAGTACTTC. As protein: CAWRSPSGRGAYEQYF. V gene TRBV30 combines with J gene TRBJ2-7; possible D gene TRBD2, 6 bases. The CDR3 loop spans 16 amino acids. The V end was cut by 3 bases, the J end by 2 bases, with 20 bases between. CDR1 and CDR2 (germline): GTSNPN, SVGIG (reference sequence).

The chain joins TRBV19 to TRBJ2-2; 10 bases agree with TRBD1. The V and J ends lost 6 bases and 10 bases, in that order; junction bases with no gene match: 14. The CDR3 is made up of 16 amino acids. Germline loops: CDR1 LNHDA, CDR2 SQIVND (reference sequence). CDR3 region: CASRAEDRGFFEELFF. The CDR3 DNA follows: TGTGCCAGTAGGGCCGAGGACAGGGGGTTCTTCGAGGAGCTGTTTTTT.